The 21 T cell receptor beta chains presented below share a single source sample, sequenced in a study of blood T cell repertoires in COVID-19 (dated by TCRdb to 2020 to 2021). Library preparation was by the immunoSEQ multiplex PCR assay. As stored in TCRdb, this immuneACCESS dataset retains in-frame rearrangements with V and J assigned. A fraction of the clones does not appear; measured against another copy, unresolved V genes explain less than half of the discrepancy, and the remainder lacks a known reason. Within this sample are about 13,000 clones, with roughly 78% of them counted one time only. Together, the top ten hold around 34% of the sample. Source material: peripheral blood. Receptors were obtained from a human donor in a cohort sampled during active COVID-19.

The genes are TRBV29-1 and TRBJ2-7; TRBD2 matches at 7 bases. The CDR3 loop spans 13 amino acids. The J segment lost 4 bases and the V segment lost 7 bases, leaving 10 bases of the junction unmatched. The germline V gene has CDR1 SQVTM and CDR2 ANQGSEA. The CDR3 nucleotides are TGCAGCGCCTCTTGGACCGGGAGGTACGAGCAGTACTTC. Translating it yields CSASWTGRYEQYF.

The CDR3 protein is CASSQWTGIKSPLHF. The CDR3 DNA reads TGTGCCAGCAGCCAATGGACAGGGATTAAGTCACCCCTCCACTTT. The rearrangement links TRBV14 to TRBJ1-6, with 8 positions matching TRBD1. Germline lookup yields CDR1 SGHDN and CDR2 FVKESK. CDR3 size: 15 residues. The trim removed 2 bases at V and 10 bases at J, leaving 7 bases unmatched.

The chain employs TRBV20-1 and TRBJ1-1; perhaps TRBD1 as D (6 bases). The CDR3 loop spans 11 amino acids. Trimming shortened V by 8 bases and J by 6 bases, and 13 bases separated the two germline ends. Germline assignment: CDR1 DFQATT and CDR2 SNEGSKA (reference sequence). The CDR3 nucleotides read TGCAGTCCCCGGGCAGGGGCTGAAGCTTTCTTT. Encoded protein: CSPRAGAEAFF.

This clone appeared a few times. The genes are TRBV7-2 and TRBJ1-4, with no clear D. Trimming pared 2 bases from V and 5 bases from J, leaving 12 bases between. Per the germline V gene, CDR1 is SGHTA and CDR2 is FQGNSA. The CDR3 contains 15 residues. In DNA, the CDR3 is TGTGCCAGCAGCTTATTAGGACTGCCAAATGAAAAACTGTTTTTT. Translated: CASSLLGLPNEKLFF. Variable domain in full (rest from reference TRBV7-2 and TRBJ1-4): GAGVSQSPSNKVTEKGKDVELRCDPISGHTALYWYRQSLGQGLEFLIYFQGNSAPDKSGLPSDRFSAERTGGSVSTLTIQRTQQEDSAVYLCASSLLGLPNEKLFFGSGTQLSVL.

The rearrangement links TRBV5-1 to TRBJ1-1; 7 bases are shared with TRBD1. The CDR3 sequence is 13 residues long. With V trimmed by 5 bases and J by 2 bases, 3 bases remained unmatched. The germline gives CDR1 SGHRS, CDR2 YFSETQ. CDR3 DNA: TGCGCCAGCAGTGGGACAGAAAACACTGAAGCTTTCTTT. Protein: CASSGTENTEAFF.

The chain is built from TRBV7-9 and TRBJ1-1, with D hard to call. V lost 4 bases and J lost 4, with 13 bases in between. The CDR3 length is 14 residues. From germline, CDR1 is SEHNR and CDR2 FQNEAQ (reference sequence). CDR3 sequence: CASSYPGSGTEAFF. The CDR3, as DNA: TGTGCCAGCAGCTATCCGGGAAGCGGCACTGAAGCTTTCTTT.

The genes are TRBV18 and TRBJ2-7; 9 positions match TRBD1. Germline V CDR1 and CDR2: KGHSH, LQKENI. The V segment lost 3 bases and the J segment 2 bases; nucleotides outside the gene matches: 2. The CDR3 is 14 residues long. The CDR3 coding sequence is TGTGCCAGCTCACCTCGGGACAGGGCCTACGAGCAGTACTTC. It codes for CASSPRDRAYEQYF.

The J gene is TRBJ2-5, the V gene TRBV2; D perhaps matches TRBD1 (6 bases). V was clipped by 11 bases and J by 2 bases, with 18 bases between them. Germline loops: CDR1 SNHLY, CDR2 FYNNEI. This CDR3 has 14 amino acids. The CDR3 region has the DNA TGTGCCGACAGGTTTCACAAGCAGCAAGAGACCCAGTACTTC. The encoded protein is CADRFHKQQETQYF.

This clone came up a few times. This chain uses TRBV3-1 (or the pseudogene TRBV3-2) with TRBJ2-5; TRBD2 matches 9 bases. The CDR3 is 15 amino acids. J lost 2 bases, V lost 4 bases, and 5 bases had no gene match. Germline CDR1 LGHDT, CDR2 YNNKEL (reference sequence). As DNA, the CDR3 is TGTGCCAGCAGCCCGTGGGCGGGGGGGCAAGAGACCCAGTACTTC. Residues: CASSPWAGGQETQYF.

This sequence joins TRBV6-5 and TRBJ1-3; D unclear. The V and J ends lost 8 bases and 2 bases respectively, with 10 bases between them. The CDR3 has 13 amino acids. Germline lookup yields CDR1 MNHEY and CDR2 SVGAGI. CDR3 DNA: TGTGCCAGCTTGCCAGGCGCTGGAAACACCATATATTTT. It translates to CASLPGAGNTIYF.

V and J are TRBV4-3 and TRBJ2-7, with 7 bases identical to TRBD1. The CDR3 totals 13 residues. V was pared by 4 bases and J by 3 bases, with 3 bases of the junction left unmatched. CDR1 LGHNA and CDR2 YSLEER come from the germline V gene. In DNA form, the CDR3 reads TGCGCCAGCAGCCGAGACAGGGACTACGAGCAGTACTTC. Amino acids: CASSRDRDYEQYF.

The chain combines TRBV30 with TRBJ1-1, with D possibly being TRBD1 (6 bases). This CDR3 has 13 amino acids. Trimming cost V 4 bases and J 1 base, with 10 bases left between them. Germline V gene data show CDR1 as GTSNPN and CDR2 as SVGIG (reference sequence). CDR3 nucleotides: TGTGCCTGGACTGGGGGCCCGAACACTGAAGCTTTCTTT. Protein sequence: CAWTGGPNTEAFF.

V is TRBV6-5 and J is TRBJ1-2, with 7 positions matching TRBD1. The CDR3 is 15 residues long. J lost 5 bases, V lost 0 bases, and 6 bases had no gene match. Germline V gives CDR1 MNHEY, CDR2 SVGAGI. The CDR3 DNA sequence: TGTGCCAGCAGTTACTCGCCGACAGGGAATTATGGCTACACCTTC. The encoded protein is CASSYSPTGNYGYTF.

The DNA for the CDR3 is TGTGCCAGTAGCTCTATCGCGGGACAGGGCCAGCATTTT. This translates into CASSSIAGQGQHF. The chain has TRBV19 and TRBJ1-5, with 9 nucleotides matching TRBD1. CDR1 is LNHDA and CDR2 is SQIVND in the germline V gene (reference sequence). The J segment lost 12 bases and the V segment lost 6 bases, leaving 9 bases of the junction unmatched. This CDR3 contains 13 residues.

Only one count was recorded for this clone. The chain joins TRBV19 to TRBJ2-6; 7 nucleotides agree with TRBD1. CDR3 length equals 13 residues. The germline CDR1 and CDR2 sequences are LNHDA and SQIVND (reference sequence). Losses at the gene ends were 4 bases for V and 8 bases for J; bases not matched to a gene: 2. CDR3: CASSTTGPNVLTF. The CDR3 DNA reads as TGTGCCAGTAGTACGACAGGGCCCAACGTCCTGACTTTC.

The chain has TRBV25-1 and TRBJ1-2; D not certain. The V and J ends lost 0 bases and 6 bases respectively, with 11 bases between them. The CDR3 loop spans 14 amino acids. The germline gives CDR1 MGHDK, CDR2 SYGVNS. The CDR3, as DNA: TGTGCCAGCAGTGAATACCCAGGAGCGGATGGCTACACCTTC. It translates to CASSEYPGADGYTF.

The genes are TRBV14 and TRBJ1-2; D not certain. The CDR3 spans 15 residues. Germline loops: CDR1 SGHDN, CDR2 FVKESK. Trimming left V 1 base short and J 7 bases short, with 16 bases between. This chain's CDR3 is CASSQVAGPSGGYTF. The CDR3 DNA follows: TGTGCCAGCAGCCAAGTGGCGGGTCCGTCGGGTGGCTACACCTTC.

The chain links TRBV30 to TRBJ1-2; TRBD1 matches 7 bases. Germline CDR1 and CDR2: GTSNPN and SVGIG (reference sequence). There are 16 residues in the CDR3. V trimming: 4 bases; J trimming: 2 bases; junction bases outside the gene matches: 13. For the CDR3, the DNA is TGTGCCTGGAACCCACATTACAGGGGTCCCAACTATGGCTACACCTTC. Its translation is CAWNPHYRGPNYGYTF.

J is TRBJ2-7 and V is TRBV12-3 or TRBV12-4, with D tentatively TRBD2 (6 bases). CDR3 length: 12 residues. V was pared by 6 bases and J by 3 bases, with 9 bases between. The CDR3 bases are TGTGCCAGCAGGCGGGGTATCTACGAGCAGTACTTC. Residues: CASRRGIYEQYF.

This sequence joins TRBV6-6 and TRBJ1-2; D gene unclear. The CDR3 contains 14 residues. V shed 3 bases and J shed 2 bases, with 10 bases lying between them. Germline CDR1 reads MNHNY; CDR2 reads SVGAGI (reference sequence). DNA of the CDR3: TGTGCCAGCAGTTATACCGGAGGCAACTATGGCTACACCTTC. Its translation: CASSYTGGNYGYTF.

The V call is TRBV7-2, the J call TRBJ2-3, with 7 bases lining up with TRBD2. From germline, CDR1 is SGHTA and CDR2 FQGNSA. V shed 1 base, J shed 2 bases, and the junction held 9 bases outside the gene matches. CDR3 size: 17 residues. CDR3 DNA sequence: TGTGCCAGCAGCTTAGGCCCAGCTAGCGGTCACACAGATACGCAGTATTTT. Translation gives CASSLGPASGHTDTQYF. The full variable domain, with the rest looked up from reference TRBV7-2 and TRBJ2-3, is GAGVSQSPSNKVTEKGKDVELRCDPISGHTALYWYRQSLGQGLEFLIYFQGNSAPDKSGLPSDRFSAERTGGSVSTLTIQRTQQEDSAVYLCASSLGPASGHTDTQYFGPGTRLTVL.